These 24 T cell receptor beta chains originate from one sample sequenced in a study of Tregs in tolerant kidney transplant recipients. The data were produced by immunoSEQ multiplex PCR, yet TCRdb's version contains in-frame clones alone and is incomplete. Its table lists approximately 49,000 clones. This specimen was CD4+ T cells from blood, taken before the transplant. These TCRs come from a human donor who received a combined kidney and bone marrow transplant.

As regards this clone: Coverage ceases 3 residues before the CDR3 finishes, and the germline J gene fills in the end. The chain joins TRBV2 to TRBJ2-2; 8 bases are a match to TRBD2. J lost 0 bases, V lost 2 bases, and 5 bases had no gene match. The CDR3 is made up of 17 amino acids. Per the germline V gene, CDR1 is SNHLY and CDR2 is FYNNEI. CDR3 region: CASSESAGGTNTGELFF. CDR3 DNA, as far as it was read: TGTGCCAGCAGTGAAAGTGCGGGAGGCACGAACACCGGGGAG.

Concerning this clone itself: The read falls 3 residues short of the CDR3 end, and the missing part is taken from the germline J gene. The chain links TRBV6-7 to TRBJ2-2; 14 bases are a match to TRBD2. TRBV6-7 is sorted into the ORF group, with uncertain function. The CDR3 loop spans 18 amino acids. V dropped 6 bases and J dropped 6; count of bases not matched to a gene: 12. The CDR3 spells CASSNGGLAGVGAGELFF. Partial CDR3 DNA: TGTGCCAGCAGCAACGGGGGACTAGCGGGAGTTGGAGCCGGGGAG.

Comments on this clone: The read halts 3 residues ahead of the CDR3 end, with the missing end drawn from the germline J gene. This sequence joins TRBV7-3 and TRBJ2-6; D gene ambiguous. Germline CDR1 and CDR2: SGHTA and FQGTGA. CDR3 length: 14 residues. Between the trimmed V and J ends, which lost 5 bases and 4 bases, there was a span of 9 bases. The sequenced CDR3 bases are TGTGCCAGCAGCCCCGATCGGGGGGCCAACGTC. The encoded protein is CASSPDRGANV. The whole CDR3 sequence reads CASSPDRGANVLTF.

This clone is medium-sized by frequency. With the read ending 3 residues before the CDR3 end, the germline J gene is used to fill in that end. The genes are TRBV14 and TRBJ1-6; no clear D. This CDR3 is built from 13 residues. Germline CDR1 and CDR2: SGHDN and FVKESK. The V gene lost 6 bases and the J gene lost 7 bases, with 10 bases spanning the gap. The part of the CDR3 DNA that was read is TGTGCCAGCAGTGCGTTCGCGAATTCACCC. Its translation is CASSAFANSP. The entire CDR3 protein reads CASSAFANSPLHF.

To note about this clone: Coverage ceases 3 residues before the CDR3 finishes, and the germline J gene fills in the end. The J gene is TRBJ1-1, the V gene TRBV2; 8 nucleotides agree with TRBD1. The ends lost 7 bases at V and 3 bases at J; junction bases unmatched: 7. The CDR3 has 14 residues. Looked up from germline, CDR1 is SNHLY and CDR2 is FYNNEI. Partial CDR3 DNA: TGTGCCAGCACCAGGACAGGGAGGGACACTGAA. Protein sequence: CASTRTGRDTE. The full CDR3 reads CASTRTGRDTEAFF.

The CDR3 bases that were read are TGTGCCAGCAGAGAACAAAGCACAGATACG. It yields the protein CASREQSTDT. The whole CDR3 reads CASREQSTDTQYF. The genes are TRBV6-1 and TRBJ2-3; D call uncertain. The CDR3 extends 3 residues past the end of the read, so its final part is completed from the germline J gene. The CDR3 length is 13 residues. Germline CDR1 and CDR2: MNHNS and SASEGT. Trimming pared 6 bases from V and 0 bases from J, leaving 7 bases between.

The DNA read from the CDR3 is TGTGCCAGCAGCGGCAGCGTTACGGCGGACGAG. Its translation: CASSGSVTADE. The whole CDR3 reads CASSGSVTADEQYF. This sequence joins TRBV9 and TRBJ2-7; no firm D call. The CDR3 extends 3 residues past the end of the read, so its final part is completed from the germline J gene. The CDR3 consists of 14 residues. V was shortened by 3 bases and J by 5 bases, with 15 bases between the two germline ends. The germline gives CDR1 SGDLS, CDR2 YYNGEE.

Concerning this clone: The CDR3 end lies 3 residues beyond the end of the read and is filled in from the germline J gene. The V call is TRBV18, the J call TRBJ2-6, with a weak D call TRBD1 (6 bases). V gave up 1 base and J gave up 1 base, with 11 bases separating them. This CDR3 is 17 amino acids long. Germline loops: CDR1 KGHSH, CDR2 LQKENI. The CDR3 loop is CASSPLAGESGANVLTF. Partial CDR3 DNA: TGTGCCAGCTCACCACTGGCAGGGGAGTCTGGGGCCAACGTC.

Turning to this clone: The sequence runs out 3 residues before the end of the CDR3; the remainder is reconstructed from the germline J gene. The chain is built from TRBV30 and TRBJ1-5; D uncertain. V lost 3 bases and J 3 bases, leaving 12 bases between the germline ends. The CDR3 has 14 residues. In germline, CDR1 is GTSNPN, CDR2 SVGIG (reference sequence). CDR3 region: CAWSPTDHNQPQHF. Incomplete CDR3 DNA: TGTGCCTGGAGCCCCACAGACCACAATCAGCCC.

CDR3 bases read: TGTGCCAGTAGTGATGGACAGCCATATGGC. This encodes CASSDGQPYG. The complete CDR3 reads CASSDGQPYGYTF. V is TRBV19 and J is TRBJ1-2, with D possibly matching TRBD1 (6 bases). The sequence runs out 3 residues before the end of the CDR3; the remainder is reconstructed from the germline J gene. V gave up 5 bases and J gave up 5 bases, with 12 bases separating them. The length of the CDR3 is 13 residues. Per germline, CDR1 LNHDA and CDR2 SQIVND (reference sequence).

Comment on this clone: The read falls 3 residues short of the CDR3 end, and the missing part is taken from the germline J gene. The chain recombines TRBV2 with TRBJ1-1; no definite D call. This CDR3 is built from 12 residues. Germline CDR1 and CDR2: SNHLY and FYNNEI. CDR3 DNA (partial): TGTGCCAGCAGCTCGGACTCCTCGCGA. This gives the protein CASSSDSSR. The full CDR3 protein is CASSSDSSRAFF.

To note about this clone: The read comes to an end 3 residues before the CDR3 does, leaving the germline J gene to fill in the end. The rearrangement links TRBV11-2 to TRBJ1-4; D is unresolved. V lost 2 bases and J 8 bases, leaving 3 bases between the germline ends. CDR3 size: 11 residues. The germline V gene encodes CDR1 SGHAT and CDR2 FQNNGV. The covered CDR3 bases are TGTGCCAGCAGCTTATCGGAAAAA. This codes for CASSLSEK. The full CDR3 is CASSLSEKLFF.

A word on this clone: The read terminates 3 residues before the CDR3 end, so the remaining end is supplied by the germline J gene. The chain uses TRBV19 and TRBJ2-1; TRBD1 matches 8 bases. CDR1 and CDR2 (germline): LNHDA, SQIVND (reference sequence). CDR3 length: 16 residues. With V trimmed by 3 bases and J by 8 bases, 12 bases remained unmatched. The part of the CDR3 DNA that was read is TGTGCCAGTAGTATCCGGACAGGGTTTAGGTCAGATGAG. It is translated as CASSIRTGFRSDE. Given in full, the CDR3 is CASSIRTGFRSDEQFF. Supplemented by reference TRBV19 and TRBJ2-1, the full variable domain reads DGGITQSPKYLFRKEGQNVTLSCEQNLNHDAMYWYRQDPGQGLRLIYYSQIVNDFQKGDIAEGYSVSREKKESFPLTVTSAQKNPTAFYLCASSIRTGFRSDEQFFGPGTRLTVL.

Notes on this clone: The read comes to an end 3 residues before the CDR3 does, leaving the germline J gene to fill in the end. This chain connects TRBV20-1 to TRBJ2-5; D is possibly TRBD1 or TRBD2 (5 bases each). Trimming removed 4 bases from V and 0 bases from J, with 18 bases in between. Per germline, CDR1 DFQATT and CDR2 SNEGSKA (reference sequence). The CDR3 has 16 residues. The CDR3 DNA, read in part, is TGCAGTGCTATCCGAGAGGGGTCTTCGTACCAAGAGACC. It encodes CSAIREGSSYQET. The CDR3 reads in full as CSAIREGSSYQETQYF.

About this clone itself: The read gets to within 3 residues of the CDR3 end, and the germline J gene fills in the rest. The J gene is TRBJ2-7, the V gene TRBV6-2 or TRBV6-3; possibly TRBD1 for D (5 bases). V lost 0 bases to trimming and J lost 2 bases, with 14 bases between them. Germline assignment: CDR1 MNHEY and CDR2 SVGEGT. The CDR3 has 16 amino acids. The part of the CDR3 DNA that was read is TGTGCCAGCAGTTACTCGGACACTGGAAATGCCTACGAG. It translates to CASSYSDTGNAYE. The whole CDR3 sequence reads CASSYSDTGNAYEQYF.

The sequenced part of the CDR3 DNA is TGTGCCAGCAGCTTAGACAGAGCCTCCGGCGAG. Its translation: CASSLDRASGE. The entire CDR3 sequence reads CASSLDRASGEQYF. V and J are TRBV7-2 and TRBJ2-7; D remains ambiguous. Read coverage stops 3 residues before the CDR3 terminus; the germline J gene supplies the remainder. Trimming stripped 1 base from V and 6 bases from J, with 13 bases between. This CDR3 contains 14 residues. CDR1 and CDR2 (germline): SGHTA, FQGNSA.

A word on this clone: The read halts 3 residues ahead of the CDR3 end, with the missing end drawn from the germline J gene. The genes are TRBV20-1 and TRBJ1-1, with 8 bases aligning to TRBD1. The ends lost 2 bases at V and 1 base at J; junction bases unmatched: 3. The CDR3 contains 14 residues. Germline loops: CDR1 DFQATT, CDR2 SNEGSKA (reference sequence). The CDR3 bases that were read are TGCAGTGCTAGAACAGGGGGACCGAACACTGAA. It encodes CSARTGGPNTE. The CDR3, in full, reads CSARTGGPNTEAFF.

Remarks on this clone: The read terminates 3 residues before the CDR3 end, so the remaining end is supplied by the germline J gene. This chain links TRBV20-1 with TRBJ1-4; 7 positions agree with TRBD1. Germline CDR1 is DFQATT and CDR2 is SNEGSKA (reference sequence). V lost 1 base and J lost 5; bases outside the gene matches: 4. The CDR3 loop spans 14 amino acids. The covered CDR3 bases are TGCAGTGCTAGAGTTTCAGGGGGGAATGAAAAA. It translates to CSARVSGGNEK. The full CDR3 protein reads CSARVSGGNEKLFF.

As regards this clone: With the read ending 3 residues before the CDR3 end, the germline J gene is used to fill in that end. This sequence joins TRBV2 and TRBJ2-1; 10 nucleotides align to TRBD2. Unmatched junction bases numbered 8, after V lost 9 bases and J lost 6 bases. There are 14 residues in the CDR3. The germline gives CDR1 SNHLY, CDR2 FYNNEI. The CDR3: CARGEREGRNEQFF. CDR3 DNA (partial): TGTGCCAGGGGGGAGCGGGAGGGCCGCAATGAG.

As for this clone: Read coverage stops 3 residues before the CDR3 terminus; the germline J gene supplies the remainder. The chain couples TRBV7-3 to TRBJ2-2; the D gene is possibly TRBD2 (6 bases). V lost 1 base to trimming and J lost 1 base, with 10 bases between them. The length of the CDR3 is 16 residues. The germline CDR1 and CDR2 sequences are SGHTA and FQGTGA. This CDR3 reads CASSLNSGENTGELFF. The covered CDR3 bases are TGTGCCAGCAGCTTAAATAGCGGAGAGAACACCGGGGAG.

Remarks on this clone: The observed sequence ends 3 residues before the CDR3 terminus, with the missing tail filled in from the germline J gene. The chain employs TRBV20-1 and TRBJ1-6; 7 bases fit TRBD1. This CDR3 comprises 15 residues. Trimming cost V 5 bases and J 5 bases; bases outside gene matches: 9. Germline assignment: CDR1 DFQATT and CDR2 SNEGSKA (reference sequence). The DNA read from the CDR3 is TGCAGTGCTGCCCAAACAGGGGTTAATAATTCACCC. This codes for CSAAQTGVNNSP. The full CDR3 is CSAAQTGVNNSPLHF.

A note on this clone: Read data end 3 residues before the CDR3 end; the end is taken from the germline J gene. This chain uses TRBV19 with TRBJ1-4; weak D call: TRBD1 (6 bases). Trimming cost V 8 bases and J 0 bases, with 10 bases left between them. In germline, CDR1 is LNHDA, CDR2 SQIVND (reference sequence). This CDR3 spans 14 amino acids. The CDR3 sequence: CASSRQATNEKLFF. CDR3 DNA, as far as it was read: TGTGCCAGTTCCAGACAGGCAACTAATGAAAAA.

On this clone itself: The CDR3 goes on 3 residues after the read ends, and that part is filled in from the germline J gene. The gene calls are TRBV19 and TRBJ2-4; 7 positions agree with TRBD2. The V gene end was trimmed by 6 bases and the J gene end by 0 bases; junction bases not matched to a gene: 8. Germline CDR1 LNHDA, CDR2 SQIVND (reference sequence). This CDR3 comprises 16 residues. The DNA read from the CDR3 is TGTGCCAGTAGCCTACAGCGGGATCTAGCCAAAAACATT. Its protein is CASSLQRDLAKNI. The whole CDR3 reads CASSLQRDLAKNIQYF.

Worth noting for this clone: The CDR3 end falls 3 residues outside the read, so it is completed with the germline J gene. This chain uses TRBV2 with TRBJ2-7; TRBD1 matches at 7 bases. The CDR3 extends over 13 amino acids. V trimming: 6 bases; J trimming: 1 base; junction bases outside the gene matches: 3. The germline V gene encodes CDR1 SNHLY and CDR2 FYNNEI. CDR3 loop: CASRGRGSYEQYF. The covered CDR3 bases are TGTGCCAGCAGGGGCAGGGGGTCCTACGAG.